These T cell receptor beta chains were read from a single sample in a study of spatial heterogeneity in lung cancer. MiXCR, applied by TCRdb to the 5' RACE reads, yields one record per CDR3 protein. The sample shows 40,000 to 45,000 distinct CDR3 sequences, roughly 13% of them seen only once. Specimen: PBMCs, collected at surgery. These receptors were collected from a male donor with early-stage non-small cell lung cancer. Each CDR3 is given with its conserved first and last residue. Fields, in order: clone size, V gene, D gene, J gene, CDR3 protein, CDR3 DNA. D genes are given only for firm matches. Clone size is shown for a subset of rows, as once, few, many or a class of expanded clone.

>few|TRBV10-3|-|TRBJ1-5
CAIAGVDQPQHF
TGTGCCATCGCAGGGGTGGATCAGCCCCAGCATTTT
>many|TRBV7-2|-|TRBJ2-3
CASSLGGTVFRDTQYF
TGTGCCAGCAGCTTAGGAGGGACGGTCTTTAGAGATACGCAGTATTTT
>few|TRBV14|-|TRBJ1-2
CASSQDRNYGYTF
TGTGCCAGCAGCCAAGATCGTAACTATGGCTACACCTTC
>few|TRBV5-4|-|TRBJ1-2
CASSLGGANYGYTF
TGTGCCAGCAGCTTGGGGGGGGCTAACTATGGCTACACCTTC
>few|TRBV7-9|-|TRBJ1-2
CASSLDAQGTNGYTF
TGTGCCAGCAGCTTAGACGCACAGGGCACGAATGGCTACACCTTC
>many|TRBV27|TRBD1|TRBJ1-4
CASSTLRQGVNEKLFF
TGTGCCAGCAGTACTTTGCGACAGGGGGTTAATGAAAAACTGTTTTTT
>-|TRBV5-4|-|TRBJ1-6
CASSFGGPSPLHF
TGTGCCAGCAGCTTTGGAGGGCCCTCACCCCTCCACTTT
>few|TRBV21-1|-|TRBJ2-1
CASSKGGDSNEQFF
TGTGCCAGCAGCAAAGGGGGAGACAGCAATGAGCAGTTCTTC
>few|TRBV14|TRBD1|TRBJ1-5
CASSHPGTENQPQHF
TGTGCCAGCAGCCATCCCGGGACAGAGAATCAGCCCCAGCATTTT
>many|TRBV27|TRBD1|TRBJ1-4
CASSSDGTGIFGKLFF
TGTGCCAGCAGTTCCGACGGGACAGGGATTTTCGGAAAACTGTTTTTT
>few|TRBV4-1|-|TRBJ1-4
CASSQEATSNEKLFF
TGCGCCAGCAGCCAAGAAGCGACAAGTAATGAAAAACTGTTTTTT
>-|TRBV7-2|TRBD2|TRBJ2-4
CASSLAQSGIRNIQYF
TGTGCCAGCAGCTTAGCCCAGAGCGGGATCAGAAACATTCAGTACTTC
>-|TRBV6-5|-|TRBJ2-2
CASTVAGGGGELFF
TGTGCCAGCACCGTAGCCGGGGGTGGCGGGGAGCTGTTTTTT
>many|TRBV4-1|-|TRBJ1-5
CASSQVRAGTQPQHF
TGCGCCAGCAGCCAAGTTAGGGCAGGGACACAGCCCCAGCATTTT
>-|TRBV9|-|TRBJ1-3
CASSPSLRGVGGNTIYF
TGTGCCAGCAGCCCGAGCCTCAGGGGTGTGGGCGGAAACACCATATATTTT
>few|TRBV7-2|-|TRBJ2-3
CASSNAGPLTDTQYF
TGTGCCAGCAGCAACGCGGGACCACTCACAGATACGCAGTATTTT
>few|TRBV7-8|-|TRBJ2-7
CASSRGYEQYF
TGTGCCAGCAGCCGGGGATACGAGCAGTACTTC
>few|TRBV7-2|-|TRBJ2-3
CASTPPGTRDRNTQYF
TGTGCCAGCACCCCCCCTGGGACAAGGGACCGGAATACGCAGTATTTT
>many|TRBV28|-|TRBJ2-5
CASSLRGAGQETQYF
TGTGCCAGCAGTTTAAGAGGGGCAGGTCAAGAGACCCAGTACTTC
>many|TRBV5-4|-|TRBJ2-1
CASSLRVEVNEQFF
TGTGCCAGCAGCTTAAGGGTGGAGGTCAATGAGCAGTTCTTC
>few|TRBV12-3/TRBV12-4|-|TRBJ1-3
CASRQTGGTGNTIYF
TGTGCCAGCAGACAAACCGGGGGCACTGGAAACACCATATATTTT
>few|TRBV5-6|-|TRBJ2-3
CASSLYGTGAADTQYF
TGTGCCAGCAGCTTGTATGGGACGGGGGCCGCAGATACGCAGTATTTT
>many|TRBV14|-|TRBJ2-1
CASSPDQGTYNEQFF
TGTGCCAGCAGCCCCGATCAGGGCACCTACAATGAGCAGTTCTTC
>many|TRBV10-3|TRBD1|TRBJ2-3
CAISAPRTGLSTDTQYF
TGTGCCATCAGTGCTCCTCGGACAGGCCTTAGCACAGATACGCAGTATTTT
>-|TRBV12-3/TRBV12-4|-|TRBJ1-1
CASSLGARGTEAFF
TGTGCCAGCAGCCTAGGGGCGCGGGGCACTGAAGCTTTCTTT
>few|TRBV6-5|-|TRBJ1-6
CASSREGGNNSPLHF
TGTGCCAGCAGCCGCGAGGGGGGCAATAATTCACCCCTCCACTTT
>many|TRBV12-3/TRBV12-4|TRBD1|TRBJ2-3
CASRNTGGVTDTQYF
TGTGCCAGCAGAAATACAGGGGGCGTAACAGATACGCAGTATTTT
>many|TRBV24-1|-|TRBJ2-1
CATSDGGTYNEQFF
TGTGCCACCAGTGATGGGGGCACCTACAATGAGCAGTTCTTC
>-|TRBV28|-|TRBJ1-1
CASSPSQGRDTEAFF
TGTGCCAGCAGTCCTTCACAGGGAAGGGACACTGAAGCTTTCTTT
>few|TRBV7-6|-|TRBJ2-7
CASSPRPYEQYF
TGTGCCAGCAGCCCCCGCCCCTACGAGCAGTACTTC
>few|TRBV5-1|TRBD2|TRBJ2-3
CASSTSSGELNTQYF
TGCGCCAGCAGCACCTCTAGCGGGGAATTGAATACGCAGTATTTT
>medium-sized|TRBV29-1|TRBD1|TRBJ2-1
CSGGQGVYNEQFF
TGCAGCGGAGGACAGGGCGTGTACAATGAGCAGTTCTTC
>many|TRBV12-3/TRBV12-4|TRBD1|TRBJ1-1
CASTRRGQVNTEAFF
TGTGCCAGCACCCGTCGGGGACAGGTGAACACTGAAGCTTTCTTT
>-|TRBV28|TRBD1|TRBJ1-5
CASSPGGAGNQPQHF
TGTGCCAGCAGTCCAGGGGGCGCGGGCAATCAGCCCCAGCATTTT
>many|TRBV5-1|TRBD1|TRBJ2-2
CASSPAAGGAGTGELFF
TGCGCCAGCAGCCCAGCGGCAGGGGGCGCCGGAACCGGGGAGCTGTTTTTT
>-|TRBV7-8|-|TRBJ2-7
CASTIRTPRQKEDEQYF
TGTGCCAGCACGATTCGTACCCCCCGACAGAAAGAGGACGAGCAGTACTTC
>-|TRBV3-1|-|TRBJ2-2
CASSLTGELFF
TGTGCCAGCAGCCTCACCGGGGAGCTGTTTTTT
>few|TRBV5-4|-|TRBJ1-4
CASSLSQNEKLFF
TGTGCCAGCAGCTTGTCGCAGAATGAAAAACTGTTTTTT
>few|TRBV7-2|TRBD1|TRBJ2-1
CASSQDRGDEQFF
TGTGCCAGCAGCCAAGACAGGGGGGATGAGCAGTTCTTC
>many|TRBV27|TRBD1|TRBJ2-3
CASSFQGDADTDTQYF
TGTGCCAGCAGTTTCCAGGGGGATGCGGACACAGATACGCAGTATTTT
>few|TRBV4-3|-|TRBJ1-6
CASSQNLAVGNSPLHF
TGCGCCAGCAGCCAAAACTTGGCGGTAGGGAATTCACCCCTCCACTTT
>many|TRBV3-2|-|TRBJ1-5
CASSHRDRADNQPQHF
TGTGCCAGCAGCCACCGGGACAGGGCGGACAATCAGCCCCAGCATTTT
>-|TRBV5-1|TRBD2|TRBJ2-1
CASSLAPTSGGLNEQFF
TGCGCCAGCAGCTTGGCACCGACTAGCGGGGGGCTAAATGAGCAGTTCTTC
>-|TRBV10-3|-|TRBJ2-1
CAISESSDYNEQFF
TGTGCCATCAGTGAGTCTAGCGACTACAATGAGCAGTTCTTC
>-|TRBV29-1|-|TRBJ1-5
CSVRSADNQPQHF
TGCAGCGTTCGTTCTGCGGACAATCAGCCCCAGCATTTT
>few|TRBV6-8|TRBD1|TRBJ2-3
CASSYSGAPGQDPDTQYF
TGTGCCAGCAGCTACTCTGGGGCTCCGGGACAGGACCCAGATACGCAGTATTTT
>few|TRBV6-2/TRBV6-3|-|TRBJ2-1
CASSRESASYNEQFF
TGTGCCAGCAGTCGAGAGTCGGCCTCCTACAATGAGCAGTTCTTC
>-|TRBV10-3|-|TRBJ1-1
CAISVGSEAFF
TGTGCCATCAGTGTGGGCAGTGAAGCTTTCTTT
>few|TRBV11-3|-|TRBJ2-1
CASSLGGNNNEQFF
TGTGCCAGCAGCTTAGGCGGGAACAACAATGAGCAGTTCTTC
>-|TRBV5-1|-|TRBJ1-4
CASSREGDPTNEKLFF
TGCGCCAGCAGCCGCGAGGGGGATCCAACTAATGAAAAACTGTTTTTT
>few|TRBV12-3/TRBV12-4|TRBD1|TRBJ1-2
CASSFNRGGYGYTF
TGTGCCAGCAGTTTTAACAGGGGAGGCTATGGCTACACCTTC
>few|TRBV10-3|-|TRBJ2-2
CAIRGAGNTGELFF
TGTGCCATCAGAGGCGCAGGGAACACCGGGGAGCTGTTTTTT